This paragraph reports one T cell receptor (beta chain). The CDR3 runs 14 residues. Looked up from germline, CDR1 is SGHRS and CDR2 is YFSETQ. The V and J ends lost 0 bases and 9 bases, in that order; junction bases with no gene match: 7. The authors' processing: Cell counts per sample came from amplifying reference gene primers. Sequencing used immunoSEQ multiplex PCR; TCRdb keeps in-frame clones, though not all of them. For V, J and clone size, that table is used; D and trimming come from the DNA. The table has some 67,000 clones, 88% seen once. This sample was taken from a study of blood T cell repertoires in COVID-19. About the research overall: Italy, Spain and the United States were the sources of the convalescent and acute COVID-19 samples. PBMCs, B-cell-depleted T cells, or T cells were the source of the cDNA or gDNA that made up the material.

This TCR came from a woman aged 60-75 years with acute or convalescent COVID-19. The genes are TRBV5-1 and TRBJ1-1; TRBD1 aligns across 8 bases. The sequenced sample was peripheral blood. CDR3 sequence (DNA): TGCGCCAGCAGCTTGGGGTCAGGGGGCCGTCAAGCTTTCTTT. Residues: CASSLGSGGRQAFF.